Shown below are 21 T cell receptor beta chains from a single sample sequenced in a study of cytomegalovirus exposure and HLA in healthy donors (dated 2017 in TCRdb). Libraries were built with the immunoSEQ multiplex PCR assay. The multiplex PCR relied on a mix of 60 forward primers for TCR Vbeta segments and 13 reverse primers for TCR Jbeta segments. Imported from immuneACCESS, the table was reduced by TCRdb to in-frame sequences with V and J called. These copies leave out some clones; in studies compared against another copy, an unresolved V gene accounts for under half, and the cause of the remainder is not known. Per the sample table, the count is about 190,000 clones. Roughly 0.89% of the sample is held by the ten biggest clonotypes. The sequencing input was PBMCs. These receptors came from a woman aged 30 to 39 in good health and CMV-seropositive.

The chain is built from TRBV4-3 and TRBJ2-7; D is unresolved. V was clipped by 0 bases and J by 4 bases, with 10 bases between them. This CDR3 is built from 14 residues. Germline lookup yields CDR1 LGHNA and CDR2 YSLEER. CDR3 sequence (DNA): TGCGCCAGCAGCCAAGATCGAGCCTCTTACGAGCAGTACTTC. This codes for CASSQDRASYEQYF.

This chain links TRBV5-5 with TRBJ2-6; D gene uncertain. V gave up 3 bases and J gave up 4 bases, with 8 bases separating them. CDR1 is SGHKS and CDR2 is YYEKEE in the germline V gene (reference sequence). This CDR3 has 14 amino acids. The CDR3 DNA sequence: TGTGCCAGCAGCTCCCCCTTAGGGGCCAACGTCCTGACTTTC. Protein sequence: CASSSPLGANVLTF.

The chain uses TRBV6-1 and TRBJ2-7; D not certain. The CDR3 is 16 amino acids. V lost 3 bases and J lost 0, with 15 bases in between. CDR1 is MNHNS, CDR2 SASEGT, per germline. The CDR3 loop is CASSDWLWAISYEQYF. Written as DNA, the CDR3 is TGTGCCAGCAGTGATTGGCTGTGGGCCATCTCCTACGAGCAGTACTTC.

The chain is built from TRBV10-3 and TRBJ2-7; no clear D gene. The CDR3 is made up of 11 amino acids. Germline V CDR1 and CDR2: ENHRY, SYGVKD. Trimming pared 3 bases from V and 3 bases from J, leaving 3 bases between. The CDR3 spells CAISDNYEQYF. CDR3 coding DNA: TGTGCCATCAGTGATAACTACGAGCAGTACTTC.

This CDR3 is CAWSAQGNQPQHF. The CDR3 bases are TGTGCCTGGAGTGCGCAGGGGAATCAGCCCCAGCATTTT. The genes are TRBV30 and TRBJ1-5, with D possibly matching TRBD1 (6 bases). V lost 1 base and J 4 bases, leaving 8 bases between the germline ends. The CDR3 consists of 13 residues. Germline-derived CDR1 and CDR2 are GTSNPN and SVGIG (reference sequence).

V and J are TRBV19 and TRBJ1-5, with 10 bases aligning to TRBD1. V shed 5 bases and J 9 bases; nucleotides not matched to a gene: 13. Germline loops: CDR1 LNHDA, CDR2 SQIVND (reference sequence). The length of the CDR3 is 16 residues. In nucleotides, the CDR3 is TGTGCCAGTAGTGCCAGACAGGGGGCGCGCAGAGGGCCCCAGCATTTT. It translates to CASSARQGARRGPQHF.

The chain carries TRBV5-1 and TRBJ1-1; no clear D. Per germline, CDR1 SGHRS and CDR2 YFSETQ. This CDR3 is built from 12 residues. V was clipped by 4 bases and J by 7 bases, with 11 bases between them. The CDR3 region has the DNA TGCGCCAGCAGCCTGGACGGTCATGAAGCTTTCTTT. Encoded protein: CASSLDGHEAFF.

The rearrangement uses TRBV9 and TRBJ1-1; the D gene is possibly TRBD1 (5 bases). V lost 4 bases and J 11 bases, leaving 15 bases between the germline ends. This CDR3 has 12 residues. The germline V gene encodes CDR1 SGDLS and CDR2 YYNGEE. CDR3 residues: CASSPQEGRAFF. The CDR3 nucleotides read TGTGCCAGCAGCCCACAGGAGGGTCGGGCTTTCTTT.

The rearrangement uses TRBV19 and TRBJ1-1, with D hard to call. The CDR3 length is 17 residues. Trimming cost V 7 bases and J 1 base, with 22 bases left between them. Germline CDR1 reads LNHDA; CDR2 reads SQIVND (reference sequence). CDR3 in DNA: TGTGCCAGTATACCTCGGTTTTCTAGGATAGAGAACACTGAAGCTTTCTTT. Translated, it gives CASIPRFSRIENTEAFF.

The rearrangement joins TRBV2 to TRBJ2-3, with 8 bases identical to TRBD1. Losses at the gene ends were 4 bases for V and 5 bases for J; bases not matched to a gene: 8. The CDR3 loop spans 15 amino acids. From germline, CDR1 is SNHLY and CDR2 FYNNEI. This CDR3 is CASSGAGQGGDTQYF. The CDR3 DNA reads TGTGCCAGCAGTGGAGCCGGACAGGGTGGAGATACGCAGTATTTT. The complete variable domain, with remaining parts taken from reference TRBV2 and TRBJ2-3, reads EPEVTQTPSHQVTQMGQEVILRCVPISNHLYFYWYRQILGQKVEFLVSFYNNEISEKSEIFDDQFSVERPDGSNFTLKIRSTKLEDSAMYFCASSGAGQGGDTQYFGPGTRLTVL.

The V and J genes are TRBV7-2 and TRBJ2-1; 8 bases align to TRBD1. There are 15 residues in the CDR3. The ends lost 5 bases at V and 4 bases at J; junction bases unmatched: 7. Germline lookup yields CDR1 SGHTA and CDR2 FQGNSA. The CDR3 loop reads CASSLWDRPYNEQFF. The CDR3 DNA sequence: TGTGCCAGCAGCCTTTGGGACAGGCCTTACAATGAGCAGTTCTTC.

CDR3 nucleotide sequence: TGTGCCAGCAGCGCCAGGGGGCGCGATACGCAGTATTTT. Translated, it gives CASSARGRDTQYF. V is TRBV9 and J is TRBJ2-3; TRBD1 matches 8 bases. This CDR3 has 13 amino acids. CDR1 is SGDLS and CDR2 is YYNGEE in the germline V gene. With V trimmed by 3 bases and J by 6 bases, 3 bases remained unmatched.

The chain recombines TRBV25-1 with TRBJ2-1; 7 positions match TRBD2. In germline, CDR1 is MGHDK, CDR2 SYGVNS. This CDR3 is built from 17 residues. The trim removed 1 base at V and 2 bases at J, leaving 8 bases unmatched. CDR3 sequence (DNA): TGTGCCAGCAGTGAATCGTGGTCTAGCGGAACCTACAATGAGCAGTTCTTC. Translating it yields CASSESWSSGTYNEQFF. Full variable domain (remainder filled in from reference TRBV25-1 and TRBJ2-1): EADIYQTPRYLVIGTGKKITLECSQTMGHDKMYWYQQDPGMELHLIHYSYGVNSTEKGDLSSESTVSRIRTEHFPLTLESARPSHTSQYLCASSESWSSGTYNEQFFGPGTRLTVL.

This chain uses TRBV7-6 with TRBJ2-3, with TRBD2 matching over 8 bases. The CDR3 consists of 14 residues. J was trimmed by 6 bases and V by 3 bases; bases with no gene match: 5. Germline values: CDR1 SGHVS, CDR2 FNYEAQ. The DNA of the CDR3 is TGTGCCAGCAGCTTCTTTAGCGGGGTCGATACGCAGTATTTT. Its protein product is CASSFFSGVDTQYF.

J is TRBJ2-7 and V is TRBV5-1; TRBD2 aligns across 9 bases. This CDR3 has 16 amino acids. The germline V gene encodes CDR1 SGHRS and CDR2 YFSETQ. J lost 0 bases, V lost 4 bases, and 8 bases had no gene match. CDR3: CASSPSLAGSSYEQYF. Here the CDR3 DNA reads TGCGCCAGCAGCCCTTCTCTAGCGGGGAGCTCCTACGAGCAGTACTTC. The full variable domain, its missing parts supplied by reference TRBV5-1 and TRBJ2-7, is KAGVTQTPRYLIKTRGQQVTLSCSPISGHRSVSWYQQTPGQGLQFLFEYFSETQRNKGNFPGRFSGRQFSNSRSEMNVSTLELGDSALYLCASSPSLAGSSYEQYFGPGTRLTVT.

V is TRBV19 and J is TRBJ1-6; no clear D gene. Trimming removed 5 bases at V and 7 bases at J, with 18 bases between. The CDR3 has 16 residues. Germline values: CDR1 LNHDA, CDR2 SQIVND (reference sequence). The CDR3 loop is CASSVPSYEGNSPLHF. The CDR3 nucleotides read TGTGCCAGTAGTGTACCGAGCTATGAGGGCAATTCACCCCTCCACTTT.

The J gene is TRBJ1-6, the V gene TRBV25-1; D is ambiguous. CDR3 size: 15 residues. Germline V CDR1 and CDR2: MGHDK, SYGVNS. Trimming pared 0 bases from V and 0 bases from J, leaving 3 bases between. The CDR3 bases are TGTGCCAGCAGTGAATATAGCTCCTATAATTCACCCCTCCACTTT. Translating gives CASSEYSSYNSPLHF.

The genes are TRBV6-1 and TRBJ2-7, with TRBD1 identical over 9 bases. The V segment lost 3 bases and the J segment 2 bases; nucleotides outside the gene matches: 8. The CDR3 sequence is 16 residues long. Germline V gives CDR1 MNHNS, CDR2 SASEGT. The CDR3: CASSEVGTGNPYEQYF. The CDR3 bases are TGTGCCAGCAGTGAGGTCGGGACAGGGAACCCCTACGAGCAGTACTTC.

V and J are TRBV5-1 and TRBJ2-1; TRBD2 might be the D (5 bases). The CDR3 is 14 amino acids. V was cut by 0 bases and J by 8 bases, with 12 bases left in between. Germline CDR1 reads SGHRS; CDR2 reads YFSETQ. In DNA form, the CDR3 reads TGCGCCAGCAGCTTGGCTGTCGGGGTCCATGAGCAGTTCTTC. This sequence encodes CASSLAVGVHEQFF.

The CDR3 coding sequence is TGTGCCAGCAGCGTAGGGGACAGTTACCTCTATAATTCACCCCTCCACTTT. This sequence encodes CASSVGDSYLYNSPLHF. The chain carries TRBV9 and TRBJ1-6; 7 nucleotides align to TRBD1. J lost 3 bases, V lost 0 bases, and 6 bases had no gene match. The germline gives CDR1 SGDLS, CDR2 YYNGEE. CDR3 length: 17 residues.

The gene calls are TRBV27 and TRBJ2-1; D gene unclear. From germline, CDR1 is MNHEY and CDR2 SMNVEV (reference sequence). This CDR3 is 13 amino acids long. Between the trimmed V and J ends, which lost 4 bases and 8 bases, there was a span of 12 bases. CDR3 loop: CASSYKILDEQFF. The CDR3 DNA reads TGTGCCAGCAGTTATAAGATACTCGATGAGCAGTTCTTC.